The clone carrying this T cell receptor beta chain was observed a few times. This specimen comes from a study of blood T cell repertoires in COVID-19. Study in general: Acute-phase and convalescent COVID-19 samples originated in the United States, Italy and Spain. T cells, B-cell-depleted T cells, or PBMCs supplied cDNA or gDNA.

V shed 0 bases and J shed 4 bases, with 10 bases lying between them. Germline CDR1 reads LGHDT; CDR2 reads YNNKEL (reference sequence). The CDR3 runs 15 residues. In the study's own analysis: Amplifying reference gene primers gave estimates of nucleated cell counts. The table came from immunoSEQ multiplex PCR; TCRdb's copy has only in-frame clones and leaves some out. V and J calls and clone size are as listed in that table; D and trimming were resolved from the DNA. The data hold 85,000 to 110,000 clones, with more than 80% observed a single time. The source of this sequence is a human donor in a cohort sampled during active COVID-19. The sequenced sample was peripheral blood. The rearrangement links TRBV3-1 (or the pseudogene TRBV3-2) to TRBJ2-1; D ambiguous. In DNA form, the CDR3 reads TGTGCCAGCAGCCAAGATGTATCCCCTTACAATGAGCAGTTCTTC. Residues: CASSQDVSPYNEQFF.